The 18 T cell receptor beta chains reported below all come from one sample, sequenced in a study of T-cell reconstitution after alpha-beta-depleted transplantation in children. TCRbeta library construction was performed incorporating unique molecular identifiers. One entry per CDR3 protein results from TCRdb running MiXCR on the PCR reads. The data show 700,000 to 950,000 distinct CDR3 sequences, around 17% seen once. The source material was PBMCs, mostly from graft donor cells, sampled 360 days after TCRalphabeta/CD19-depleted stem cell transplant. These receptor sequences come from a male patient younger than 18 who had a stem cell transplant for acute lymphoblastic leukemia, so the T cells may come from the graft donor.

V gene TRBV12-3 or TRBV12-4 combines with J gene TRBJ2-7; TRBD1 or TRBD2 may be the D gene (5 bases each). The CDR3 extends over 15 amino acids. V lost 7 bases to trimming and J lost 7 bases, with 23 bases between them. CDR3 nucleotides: TGTGCCAGCATGCCTCGGGGCCCGGTCGCTAGAGAGCAGTACTTC. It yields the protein CASMPRGPVAREQYF.

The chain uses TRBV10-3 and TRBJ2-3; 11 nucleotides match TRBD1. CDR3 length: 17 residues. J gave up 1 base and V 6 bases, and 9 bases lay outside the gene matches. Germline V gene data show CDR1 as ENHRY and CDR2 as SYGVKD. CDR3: CAISDPRTGGGTDTQYF. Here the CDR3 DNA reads TGTGCCATCAGCGATCCCAGGACAGGGGGCGGCACAGATACGCAGTATTTT.

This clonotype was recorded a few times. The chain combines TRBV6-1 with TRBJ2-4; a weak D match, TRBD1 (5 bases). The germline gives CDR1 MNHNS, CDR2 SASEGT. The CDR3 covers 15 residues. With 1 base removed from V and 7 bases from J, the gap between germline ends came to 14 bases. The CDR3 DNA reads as TGTGCCAGCAGTGAAGTTAGGGCCAGGGCCAACATTCAGTACTTC. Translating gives CASSEVRARANIQYF.

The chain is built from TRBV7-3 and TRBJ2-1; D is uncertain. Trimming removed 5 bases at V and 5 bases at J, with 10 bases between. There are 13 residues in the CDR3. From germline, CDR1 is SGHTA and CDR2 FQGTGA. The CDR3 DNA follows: TGTGCCAGCAGCCGGCATGGTAACAATGAGCAGTTCTTC. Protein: CASSRHGNNEQFF.

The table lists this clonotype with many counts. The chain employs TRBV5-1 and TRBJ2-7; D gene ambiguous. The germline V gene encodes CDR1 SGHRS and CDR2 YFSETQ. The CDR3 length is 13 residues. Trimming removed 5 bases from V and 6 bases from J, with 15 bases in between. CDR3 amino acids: CASRPWAALEQYF. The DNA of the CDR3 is TGCGCCAGCAGGCCATGGGCGGCCCTCGAGCAGTACTTC.

The CDR3 sequence is CSARDRLRQGKDTQYF. CDR3 coding DNA: TGCAGTGCTAGAGATCGCCTCCGACAGGGGAAGGATACGCAGTATTTT. The V call is TRBV20-1, the J call TRBJ2-3; 8 nucleotides align to TRBD1. Unmatched junction bases numbered 11, after V lost 0 bases and J lost 6 bases. The CDR3 extends over 16 amino acids. CDR1 and CDR2 (germline): DFQATT, SNEGSKA (reference sequence).

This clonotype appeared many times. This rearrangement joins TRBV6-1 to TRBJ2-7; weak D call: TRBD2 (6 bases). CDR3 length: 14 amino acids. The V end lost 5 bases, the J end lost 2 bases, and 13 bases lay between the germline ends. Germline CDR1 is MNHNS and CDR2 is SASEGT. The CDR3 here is CASSPGLVAYEQYF. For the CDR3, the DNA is TGTGCCAGCAGTCCGGGACTTGTAGCCTACGAGCAGTACTTC.

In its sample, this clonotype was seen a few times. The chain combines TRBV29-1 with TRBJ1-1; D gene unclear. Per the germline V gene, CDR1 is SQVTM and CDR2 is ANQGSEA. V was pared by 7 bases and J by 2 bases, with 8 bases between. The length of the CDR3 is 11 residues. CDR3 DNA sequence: TGCAGCGGCGGAACCAACACTGAAGCTTTCTTT. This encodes CSGGTNTEAFF. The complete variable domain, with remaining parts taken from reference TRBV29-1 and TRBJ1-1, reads SAVISQKPSRDICQRGTSLTIQCQVDSQVTMMFWYRQQPGQSLTLIATANQGSEATYESGFVIDKFPISRPNLTFSTLTVSNMSPEDSSIYLCSGGTNTEAFFGQGTRLTVV.

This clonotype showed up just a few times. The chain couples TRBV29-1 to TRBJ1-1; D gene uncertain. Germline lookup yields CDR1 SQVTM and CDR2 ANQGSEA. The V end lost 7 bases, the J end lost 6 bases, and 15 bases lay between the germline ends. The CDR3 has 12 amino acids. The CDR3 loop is CSATPGGAEAFF. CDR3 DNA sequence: TGCAGCGCGACCCCGGGAGGTGCTGAAGCTTTCTTT.

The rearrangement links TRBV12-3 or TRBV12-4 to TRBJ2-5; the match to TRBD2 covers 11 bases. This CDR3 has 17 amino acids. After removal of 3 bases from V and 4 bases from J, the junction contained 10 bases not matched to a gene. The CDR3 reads CASSFLNSGRVRETQYF. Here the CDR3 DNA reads TGTGCCAGCAGTTTCTTGAATAGCGGGAGGGTTAGAGAGACCCAGTACTTC.

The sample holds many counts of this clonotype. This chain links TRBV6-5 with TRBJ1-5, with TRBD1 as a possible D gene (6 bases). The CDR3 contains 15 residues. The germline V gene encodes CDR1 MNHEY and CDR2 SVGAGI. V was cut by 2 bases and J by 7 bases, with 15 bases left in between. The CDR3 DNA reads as TGTGCCAGCAGTTACGCCCGACAGGCAGGGCAGCCCCAGCATTTT. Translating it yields CASSYARQAGQPQHF.

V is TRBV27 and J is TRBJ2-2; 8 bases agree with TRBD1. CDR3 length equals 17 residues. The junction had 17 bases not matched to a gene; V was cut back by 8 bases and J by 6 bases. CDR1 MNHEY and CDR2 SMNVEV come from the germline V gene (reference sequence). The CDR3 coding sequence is TGTGCCAGCCCCGAACTCCACAGGGGGATAAGGGCCGGGGAGCTGTTTTTT. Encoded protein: CASPELHRGIRAGELFF.

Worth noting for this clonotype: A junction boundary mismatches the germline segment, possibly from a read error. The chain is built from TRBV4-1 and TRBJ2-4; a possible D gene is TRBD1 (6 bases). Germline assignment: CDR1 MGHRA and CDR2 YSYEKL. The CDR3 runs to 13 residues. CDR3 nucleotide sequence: TGCGCCGGCAGGGGCATAGGTAAAAACATTCAGTACTTC. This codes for CAGRGIGKNIQYF.

CDR3 sequence: CASSRLTWGANEQFF. The CDR3 DNA is TGTGCCAGCAGCCGACTCACTTGGGGGGCCAATGAGCAGTTCTTC. The J gene is TRBJ2-1, the V gene TRBV3-1, with D possibly being TRBD1 or TRBD2 (6 bases each). Germline V lookup: CDR1 LGHDT, CDR2 YNNKEL (reference sequence). The length of the CDR3 is 15 residues. V lost 4 bases and J 6 bases, leaving 16 bases between the germline ends.

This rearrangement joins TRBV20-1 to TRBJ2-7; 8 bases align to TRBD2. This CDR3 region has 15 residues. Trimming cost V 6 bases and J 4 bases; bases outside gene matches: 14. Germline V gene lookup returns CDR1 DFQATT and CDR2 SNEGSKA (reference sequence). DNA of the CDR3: TGCAGTGCCCCACACCCCGCTAGCGGGCTGTACGAGCAGTACTTC. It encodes CSAPHPASGLYEQYF.

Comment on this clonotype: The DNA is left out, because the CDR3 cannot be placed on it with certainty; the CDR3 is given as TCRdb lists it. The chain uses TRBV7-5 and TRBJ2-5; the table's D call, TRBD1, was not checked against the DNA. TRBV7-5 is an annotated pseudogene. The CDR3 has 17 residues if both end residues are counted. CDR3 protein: CISVSDPPWVWEETQYF.

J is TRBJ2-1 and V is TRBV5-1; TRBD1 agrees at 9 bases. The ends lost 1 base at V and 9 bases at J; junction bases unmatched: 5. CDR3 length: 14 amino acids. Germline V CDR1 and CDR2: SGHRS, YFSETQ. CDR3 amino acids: CASSLIDRGSEQFF. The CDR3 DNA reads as TGCGCCAGCAGCTTGATAGACAGGGGGAGTGAGCAGTTCTTC.

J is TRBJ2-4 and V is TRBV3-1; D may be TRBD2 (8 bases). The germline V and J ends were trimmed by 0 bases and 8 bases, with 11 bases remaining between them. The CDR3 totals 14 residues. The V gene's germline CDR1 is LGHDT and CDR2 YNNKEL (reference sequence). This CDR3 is CASSQDSGTDIQYF. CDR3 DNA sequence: TGTGCCAGCAGCCAAGATAGCGGGACAGACATTCAGTACTTC.